A selection of T cell receptor beta chains follows, all from one sample in a study of blood T cell dynamics during melanoma immunotherapy. TCRdb's copy holds only in-frame clones and misses some; the assay was immunoSEQ multiplex PCR. The sample holds approximately 9,700 clones; 70% to 90% are singletons and the top ten take 30% to 35%. The sequences come from blood, collected from a patient treated with checkpoint blockade. The receptor set was obtained from a human donor with melanoma. Both conserved end residues are part of each CDR3. Fields, in order: V gene, J gene, D gene, clone size, CDR3 protein, CDR3 DNA. The D gene is left open where the match is weak. Where a row states a size, it is once, few, many or the class of an expanded clone; other rows omit it.

v_gene: TRBV7-9; j_gene: TRBJ2-5; d_gene: TRBD2; abundance: -; CDR3aa: CASSLGRLAGAQETQYF; CDR3nt: TGTGCCAGCAGCTTAGGGAGACTAGCGGGAGCACAAGAGACCCAGTACTTC
v_gene: TRBV6-5; j_gene: TRBJ2-7; d_gene: TRBD2; abundance: -; CDR3aa: CASRPLAGGGYEQYF; CDR3nt: TGTGCCAGCAGACCCCTAGCGGGAGGCGGCTACGAGCAGTACTTC
v_gene: TRBV15; j_gene: TRBJ2-7; d_gene: -; abundance: -; CDR3aa: CATSRPSDSTYEQYF; CDR3nt: TGTGCCACCAGCAGACCCTCGGACAGCACCTACGAGCAGTACTTC
v_gene: TRBV19; j_gene: TRBJ2-3; d_gene: TRBD2; abundance: -; CDR3aa: CASSRAGGGTDTQYF; CDR3nt: TGTGCCAGTAGTAGGGCGGGAGGGGGCACAGATACGCAGTATTTT
v_gene: TRBV21-1; j_gene: TRBJ1-2; d_gene: -; abundance: -; CDR3aa: CASSSHREGSYGYTF; CDR3nt: TGTGCCAGCAGCAGCCACAGGGAGGGGAGCTATGGCTACACCTTC
v_gene: TRBV27; j_gene: TRBJ2-5; d_gene: -; abundance: -; CDR3aa: CASSAAGWGVETQYF; CDR3nt: TGTGCCAGCAGTGCGGCGGGGTGGGGGGTAGAGACCCAGTACTTC
v_gene: TRBV29-1; j_gene: TRBJ2-1; d_gene: TRBD2; abundance: -; CDR3aa: CSVDTSGGYNEQFF; CDR3nt: TGCAGCGTAGACACTAGCGGGGGGTACAATGAGCAGTTCTTC
v_gene: TRBV19; j_gene: TRBJ1-1; d_gene: -; abundance: -; CDR3aa: CASSAGMNTEAFF; CDR3nt: TGTGCCAGTAGTGCGGGGATGAACACTGAAGCTTTCTTT
v_gene: TRBV7-8; j_gene: TRBJ2-7; d_gene: -; abundance: -; CDR3aa: CASSLHQGPSYEQYF; CDR3nt: TGTGCCAGCAGCTTACACCAGGGCCCCTCCTACGAGCAGTACTTC
v_gene: TRBV27; j_gene: TRBJ2-1; d_gene: -; abundance: once; CDR3aa: CASGSYNEQFF; CDR3nt: TGTGCCAGCGGTTCCTACAATGAGCAGTTCTTC
v_gene: TRBV7-9; j_gene: TRBJ2-7; d_gene: TRBD2; abundance: -; CDR3aa: CASSLGVPGGSSYEQYF; CDR3nt: TGTGCCAGCAGCTTAGGAGTCCCGGGGGGTTCCTCCTACGAGCAGTACTTC
v_gene: TRBV19; j_gene: TRBJ1-5; d_gene: TRBD1; abundance: -; CDR3aa: CASTGTGVRSNQPQHF; CDR3nt: TGTGCCAGTACCGGGACAGGGGTTCGGAGCAATCAGCCCCAGCATTTT
v_gene: TRBV19; j_gene: TRBJ2-2; d_gene: -; abundance: -; CDR3aa: CASSIIGELFF; CDR3nt: TGTGCCAGTAGTATCATCGGGGAGCTGTTTTTT
v_gene: TRBV27; j_gene: TRBJ2-1; d_gene: -; abundance: -; CDR3aa: CASNSLGGAEQFF; CDR3nt: TGTGCCAGCAACTCCTTGGGGGGAGCCGAGCAGTTCTTC
v_gene: TRBV30; j_gene: TRBJ1-2; d_gene: -; abundance: -; CDR3aa: CARRRDYGYTF; CDR3nt: TGTGCCCGGAGGAGGGACTATGGCTACACCTTC
v_gene: TRBV6-1; j_gene: TRBJ2-5; d_gene: -; abundance: -; CDR3aa: CASSERSLQETQYF; CDR3nt: TGTGCCAGCAGTGAACGTAGTCTCCAAGAGACCCAGTACTTC
v_gene: TRBV4-3; j_gene: TRBJ1-4; d_gene: -; abundance: -; CDR3aa: CASSQAQAEGEKLFF; CDR3nt: TGCGCCAGCAGCCAAGCACAGGCTGAGGGTGAAAAACTGTTTTTT
v_gene: TRBV7-3; j_gene: TRBJ2-6; d_gene: -; abundance: -; CDR3aa: CASSPQGISAGANVLTF; CDR3nt: TGTGCCAGCAGCCCCCAGGGGATCTCGGCTGGGGCCAACGTCCTGACTTTC
v_gene: TRBV6-5; j_gene: TRBJ1-2; d_gene: -; abundance: -; CDR3aa: CASSYLGGSYGYTF; CDR3nt: TGTGCCAGCAGTTACTTGGGGGGCAGCTATGGCTACACCTTC
v_gene: TRBV4-3; j_gene: TRBJ2-5; d_gene: TRBD1; abundance: -; CDR3aa: CASSHRGTTEETQYF; CDR3nt: TGCGCCAGCAGCCACAGGGGGACCACCGAAGAGACCCAGTACTTC
v_gene: TRBV29-1; j_gene: TRBJ2-7; d_gene: -; abundance: -; CDR3aa: CSVAGTSYEQYF; CDR3nt: TGCAGCGTTGCCGGGACATCCTACGAGCAGTACTTC
v_gene: TRBV18; j_gene: TRBJ2-7; d_gene: TRBD1; abundance: -; CDR3aa: CASSPPTGATGEQYF; CDR3nt: TGTGCCAGCTCACCGCCGACAGGGGCCACGGGGGAGCAGTACTTC
v_gene: TRBV6-4; j_gene: TRBJ1-1; d_gene: -; abundance: once; CDR3aa: CASSRVGGRGTEAFF; CDR3nt: TGTGCCAGCAGTAGGGTCGGGGGTAGGGGCACTGAAGCTTTCTTT
v_gene: TRBV28; j_gene: TRBJ1-1; d_gene: -; abundance: -; CDR3aa: CASSSPRAGDGNTEAFF; CDR3nt: TGTGCCAGCAGTTCCCCCCGTGCAGGGGACGGGAACACTGAAGCTTTCTTT
v_gene: TRBV11-1; j_gene: TRBJ2-5; d_gene: -; abundance: -; CDR3aa: CASSPGQETQYF; CDR3nt: TGTGCCAGCAGCCCCGGTCAAGAGACCCAGTACTTC
v_gene: TRBV28; j_gene: TRBJ1-2; d_gene: -; abundance: -; CDR3aa: CASSLGVGQGYNYGYTF; CDR3nt: TGTGCCAGCAGTTTAGGGGTGGGGCAGGGGTATAACTATGGCTACACCTTC
v_gene: TRBV7-3; j_gene: TRBJ1-5; d_gene: -; abundance: -; CDR3aa: CASSLGGPGLQPQHF; CDR3nt: TGTGCCAGCAGCTTAGGGGGACCTGGTCTTCAGCCCCAGCATTTT
v_gene: TRBV30; j_gene: TRBJ2-5; d_gene: -; abundance: -; CDR3aa: CAWGVAGEQYF; CDR3nt: TGTGCCTGGGGGGTGGCTGGGGAGCAGTACTTC
v_gene: TRBV9; j_gene: TRBJ2-1; d_gene: TRBD2; abundance: -; CDR3aa: CASSVGREGPSYNEQFF; CDR3nt: TGTGCCAGCAGCGTAGGGCGGGAGGGCCCCTCCTACAATGAGCAGTTCTTC
v_gene: TRBV5-8; j_gene: TRBJ1-5; d_gene: -; abundance: -; CDR3aa: CASSRAGNQPQHF; CDR3nt: TGTGCCAGCAGCCGGGCGGGAAATCAGCCCCAGCATTTT
v_gene: TRBV2; j_gene: TRBJ1-1; d_gene: -; abundance: -; CDR3aa: CASSEVPGSNTEAFF; CDR3nt: TGTGCCAGCAGTGAAGTCCCAGGGTCGAACACTGAAGCTTTCTTT
v_gene: TRBV18; j_gene: TRBJ2-3; d_gene: TRBD1; abundance: -; CDR3aa: CASSRRTGGGDTQYF; CDR3nt: TGTGCCAGCTCACGACGGACAGGGGGGGGAGATACGCAGTATTTT
v_gene: TRBV11-2; j_gene: TRBJ2-1; d_gene: -; abundance: -; CDR3aa: CASSLVVSHGEQFF; CDR3nt: TGTGCCAGCAGCTTAGTCGTCTCCCACGGTGAGCAGTTCTTC
v_gene: TRBV19; j_gene: TRBJ1-4; d_gene: -; abundance: -; CDR3aa: CASSDLEKLFF; CDR3nt: TGTGCCAGTAGCGACCTTGAAAAACTGTTTTTT
v_gene: TRBV6-1; j_gene: TRBJ1-2; d_gene: TRBD1; abundance: -; CDR3aa: CASQNTGTGRYGYTF; CDR3nt: TGTGCCAGCCAAAACACCGGGACAGGGAGGTATGGCTACACCTTC
v_gene: TRBV7-9; j_gene: TRBJ1-4; d_gene: -; abundance: -; CDR3aa: CASSSPGQGREKLFF; CDR3nt: TGTGCCAGCAGCTCCCCGGGACAAGGACGGGAAAAACTGTTTTTT
v_gene: TRBV7-9; j_gene: TRBJ2-5; d_gene: TRBD2; abundance: once; CDR3aa: CASTRLAGDQETQYF; CDR3nt: TGTGCCAGCACCCGACTAGCGGGGGATCAAGAGACCCAGTACTTC
v_gene: TRBV27; j_gene: TRBJ2-7; d_gene: -; abundance: -; CDR3aa: CASSSLLGGYEQYF; CDR3nt: TGTGCCAGCAGCTCCCTTTTGGGGGGCTACGAGCAGTACTTC
v_gene: TRBV7-2; j_gene: TRBJ1-2; d_gene: TRBD1; abundance: -; CDR3aa: CASSPGQMDGYTF; CDR3nt: TGTGCCAGCAGCCCGGGACAGATGGATGGCTACACCTTC
v_gene: TRBV7-9; j_gene: TRBJ1-2; d_gene: -; abundance: few; CDR3aa: CASSFFPGGYGYTF; CDR3nt: TGTGCCAGCAGCTTTTTCCCAGGTGGCTATGGCTACACCTTC
v_gene: TRBV7-2; j_gene: TRBJ1-5; d_gene: -; abundance: few; CDR3aa: CASSPLMGSNQPQHF; CDR3nt: TGTGCCAGCAGCCCCCTGATGGGGAGCAATCAGCCCCAGCATTTT
v_gene: TRBV9; j_gene: TRBJ2-7; d_gene: -; abundance: -; CDR3aa: CASSVGGQNYEQYF; CDR3nt: TGTGCCAGCAGCGTAGGCGGGCAGAACTACGAGCAGTACTTC
v_gene: TRBV19; j_gene: TRBJ2-7; d_gene: -; abundance: -; CDR3aa: CASSIGQSPPYEQYF; CDR3nt: TGTGCCAGTAGTATAGGGCAGTCTCCTCCCTACGAGCAGTACTTC
v_gene: TRBV7-9; j_gene: TRBJ2-1; d_gene: TRBD2; abundance: -; CDR3aa: CASSPRGLAGGHYNEQFF; CDR3nt: TGTGCCAGCAGCCCGCGGGGACTAGCGGGAGGCCACTACAATGAGCAGTTCTTC
v_gene: TRBV28; j_gene: TRBJ2-7; d_gene: -; abundance: -; CDR3aa: CASSQSPYEQYF; CDR3nt: TGTGCCAGCAGCCAGAGCCCCTACGAGCAGTACTTC
v_gene: TRBV30; j_gene: TRBJ1-1; d_gene: -; abundance: -; CDR3aa: CAWIRTRLRDEAFF; CDR3nt: TGTGCCTGGATCCGGACCAGGCTTCGGGATGAAGCTTTCTTT
v_gene: TRBV5-1; j_gene: TRBJ2-7; d_gene: -; abundance: -; CDR3aa: CASSLGGPYEQYF; CDR3nt: TGCGCCAGCAGCTTGGGGGGCCCCTACGAGCAGTACTTC
v_gene: TRBV6-1; j_gene: TRBJ1-2; d_gene: -; abundance: once; CDR3aa: CASILGRNYGYTF; CDR3nt: TGTGCCAGCATCTTGGGCAGGAACTATGGCTACACCTTC
v_gene: TRBV4-2; j_gene: TRBJ2-7; d_gene: -; abundance: -; CDR3aa: CASSQPSRSYEQYF; CDR3nt: TGTGCCAGCAGCCAACCTAGTCGGTCCTACGAGCAGTACTTC
v_gene: TRBV5-6; j_gene: TRBJ2-5; d_gene: -; abundance: -; CDR3aa: CASSLGVGGTQYF; CDR3nt: TGTGCCAGCAGCTTGGGGGTAGGGGGGACCCAGTACTTC